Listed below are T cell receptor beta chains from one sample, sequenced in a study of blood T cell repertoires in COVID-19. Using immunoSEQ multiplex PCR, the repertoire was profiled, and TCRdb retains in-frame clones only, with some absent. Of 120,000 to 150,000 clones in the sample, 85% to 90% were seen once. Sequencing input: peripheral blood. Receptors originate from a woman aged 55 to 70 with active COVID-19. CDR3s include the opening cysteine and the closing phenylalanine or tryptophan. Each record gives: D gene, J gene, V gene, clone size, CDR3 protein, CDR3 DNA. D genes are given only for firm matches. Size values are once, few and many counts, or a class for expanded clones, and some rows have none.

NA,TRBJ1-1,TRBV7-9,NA,CASSPGQGDTEAFF,TGTGCCAGCAGCCCGGGCCAAGGGGACACTGAAGCTTTCTTT
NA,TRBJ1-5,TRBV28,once,CASSFPGLGQPQHF,TGTGCCAGCAGTTTTCCGGGGTTAGGTCAGCCCCAGCATTTT
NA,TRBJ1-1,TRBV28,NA,CASSSTRRVNTEAFF,TGTGCCAGCAGTTCCACCCGCAGGGTGAACACTGAAGCTTTCTTT
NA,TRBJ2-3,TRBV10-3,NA,CAISDPSDWPSTDTQYF,TGTGCCATCAGTGACCCTTCAGACTGGCCGAGCACAGATACGCAGTATTTT
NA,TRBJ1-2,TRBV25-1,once,CASSEARDVSGYTF,TGTGCCAGCAGTGAGGCCAGGGATGTTTCAGGCTACACCTTC
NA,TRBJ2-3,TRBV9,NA,CASSTGSTSTDTQYF,TGTGCCAGCAGCACAGGGAGTACTAGCACAGATACGCAGTATTTT
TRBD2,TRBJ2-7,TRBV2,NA,CASQIAGGSYEQYF,TGTGCCAGCCAGATAGCGGGAGGGTCCTACGAGCAGTACTTC
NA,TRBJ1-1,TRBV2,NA,CASSLIRDMNTEAFF,TGTGCCAGCAGTTTGATTCGGGACATGAACACTGAAGCTTTCTTT
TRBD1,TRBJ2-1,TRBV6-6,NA,CATLNSGQGDNEQFF,TGTGCCACCTTAAATTCGGGACAGGGGGACAATGAGCAGTTCTTC
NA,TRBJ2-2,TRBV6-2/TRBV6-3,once,CASSFQTYTGELFF,TGTGCCAGCAGTTTTCAGACATACACCGGGGAGCTGTTTTTT
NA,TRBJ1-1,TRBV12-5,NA,CASGPGQMNTEAFF,TGTGCTAGTGGCCCGGGACAAATGAACACTGAAGCTTTCTTT
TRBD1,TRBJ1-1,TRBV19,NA,CASSVIGTGNTEAFF,TGTGCCAGTAGCGTTATTGGGACAGGGAACACTGAAGCTTTCTTT
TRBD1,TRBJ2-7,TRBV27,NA,CASSLKLGTGYEQYF,TGTGCCAGCAGTCTGAAACTTGGGACAGGCTACGAGCAGTACTTC
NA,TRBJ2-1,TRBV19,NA,CASSIQGLEQFF,TGTGCCAGTAGTATCCAGGGTCTCGAGCAGTTCTTC
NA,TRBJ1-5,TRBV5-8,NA,CASSFSGNQPQHF,TGTGCCAGCAGCTTTTCCGGGAATCAGCCCCAGCATTTT
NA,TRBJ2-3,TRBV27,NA,CASSQGLWLSTDTQYF,TGTGCCAGCAGTCAGGGATTGTGGCTTAGCACAGATACGCAGTATTTT
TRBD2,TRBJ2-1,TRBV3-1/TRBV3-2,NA,CASSQDLELAGLGDEQFF,TGTGCCAGCAGCCAAGATTTAGAACTAGCGGGACTGGGGGATGAGCAGTTCTTC
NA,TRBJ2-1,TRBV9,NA,CASSPPLVGEQFF,TGTGCCAGCAGCCCTCCCCTAGTGGGTGAGCAGTTCTTC
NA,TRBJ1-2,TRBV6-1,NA,CASSEAGRGSGYTF,TGTGCCAGCAGTGAAGCAGGCAGGGGTTCTGGCTACACCTTC
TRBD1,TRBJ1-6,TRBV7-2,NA,CASSLMGTGNSPLHF,TGTGCCAGCAGCTTAATGGGGACAGGGAATTCACCCCTCCACTTT
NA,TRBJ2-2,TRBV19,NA,CASNRDSNPRTGELFF,TGTGCCAGTAACCGGGACTCCAATCCGAGGACCGGGGAGCTGTTTTTT
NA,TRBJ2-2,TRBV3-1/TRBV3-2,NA,CASSQAGTRLFF,TGTGCCAGCAGCCAGGCTGGGACTCGGCTGTTTTTT
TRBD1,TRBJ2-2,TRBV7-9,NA,CASSFDRGPRGTGELFF,TGTGCCAGCAGCTTTGACAGGGGGCCGCGAGGCACCGGGGAGCTGTTTTTT
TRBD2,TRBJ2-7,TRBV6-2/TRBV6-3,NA,CASSYFPGLAGLTRAYEQYF,TGTGCCAGCAGTTACTTCCCGGGACTAGCGGGCCTAACCAGGGCCTACGAGCAGTACTTC
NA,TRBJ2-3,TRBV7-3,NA,CASSIPRGTQYF,TGTGCCAGCAGCATACCACGGGGTACGCAGTATTTT
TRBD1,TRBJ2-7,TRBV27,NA,CASSVPGQGRDEQYF,TGTGCCAGCAGTGTCCCGGGACAGGGGAGGGACGAGCAGTACTTC
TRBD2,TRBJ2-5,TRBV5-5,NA,CASSLGLAGETQYF,TGTGCCAGCAGCCTGGGACTAGCGGGCGAGACCCAGTACTTC
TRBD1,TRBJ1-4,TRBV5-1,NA,CASSLVAGGSNEKLFF,TGCGCCAGCAGCTTGGTAGCAGGGGGCAGTAATGAAAAACTGTTTTTT
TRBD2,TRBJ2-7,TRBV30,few,CAWSVPGLAGSEQYF,TGTGCCTGGAGTGTACCGGGACTAGCGGGAAGCGAGCAGTACTTC
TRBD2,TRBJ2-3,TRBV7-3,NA,CASSSGLAGTDTQYF,TGTGCCAGCAGCTCGGGACTAGCGGGCACAGATACGCAGTATTTT